Detailed here is one TCR beta chain. Antigen specificity is unknown. The sample originates from a study of T cells expressing NK-cell markers. Looking at the study overall: Obtained from sorted CD3+CD56+NKG2C+, CD3+CD56+NKG2C- and CD3+CD56-NKG2C+ T cells were the TCR beta repertoires. One of the eight sequenced donors was seronegative, whereas the other seven were HCMV-seropositive. Broader study findings: Roughly six donors carried dominant NKG2C+ clonotypes that made up about 1.0-7.0% of their CD8+ T cells. These same clonotypes (in several donors) also led the CD3+CD56-NKG2C+ fraction.

CDR1 is SGHTA and CDR2 is FQGNSA in the germline V gene. This CDR3 has 16 amino acids. TCRdb processed the 5' RACE reads again and assigns one entry to each CDR3 protein, with no DNA. In all, the sample yields 150,000 to 180,000 distinct CDR3 sequences. The sequence was collected from a woman in her forties or fifties in good health. The specimen sequenced was blood T cells: a sorted CD56 or NKG2C T cell subset, CD4+ or CD8+ T cells, or bulk PBMC T cells (not recorded which). The gene calls are TRBV7-2 and TRBJ2-5; TCRdb selects TRBD2, and the lack of DNA leaves this call unchecked. The CDR3 spells CASSRLEAGLQETQYF. Variable domain in full (rest from reference TRBV7-2 and TRBJ2-5): GAGVSQSPSNKVTEKGKDVELRCDPISGHTALYWYRQSLGQGLEFLIYFQGNSAPDKSGLPSDRFSAERTGGSVSTLTIQRTQQEDSAVYLCASSRLEAGLQETQYFGPGTRLLVL.